This is a list of T cell receptor beta chains from one sample in a study of blood T cells in healthy people across ages. TCRdb itself ran the 5' RACE reads through MiXCR, one entry per CDR3 protein. There are about 930,000 distinct CDR3 sequences in the sample; under 35% occur only once, and approximately 10% lies in the top ten. These data are also associated with another study on T cells of mothers and their children.

Sequenced material: blood. These receptors came from a woman between 40 and 55 years old in good health. Both conserved end residues are part of each CDR3. Fields, in order: CDR3 length, clone size, V gene, D gene, J gene, CDR3 protein, CDR3 DNA. The D gene is left open where the match is weak. Size tells how often a clone was seen (once, few, many) or the class of an expanded clone, and some rows leave it out.

14	.	TRBV28	TRBD1	TRBJ1-2	CASSRGTGTYGYTF	TGTGCCAGCAGCCGAGGGACAGGGACCTATGGCTACACCTTC
19	.	TRBV5-1	TRBD1	TRBJ1-1	CASSLLPHTGGEMNTEAFF	TGCGCCAGCAGCTTACTACCCCATACAGGGGGCGAAATGAACACTGAAGCTTTCTTT
16	once	TRBV7-2	.	TRBJ2-5	CASSLGPPGGQETQYF	TGTGCCAGCAGTCTCGGCCCTCCGGGTGGGCAAGAGACCCAGTACTTC
16	few	TRBV7-6	.	TRBJ2-2	CASSSIKGHNTGELFF	TGTGCCAGCAGCTCCATAAAGGGGCACAACACCGGGGAGCTGTTTTTT
14	.	TRBV11-2	TRBD1	TRBJ1-2	CASSLDRLDYGYTF	TGTGCCAGCAGCTTGGACAGGCTTGATTATGGCTACACCTTC
14	.	TRBV28	TRBD2	TRBJ2-7	CATRLAGASYGQYF	TGTGCCACCAGACTAGCGGGGGCCTCCTACGGGCAGTACTTC
16	many	TRBV6-1	TRBD1	TRBJ2-4	CASRPPGTGGPNIQYF	TGTGCCAGCAGACCCCCCGGGACAGGGGGCCCAAACATTCAGTACTTC
14	once	TRBV28	.	TRBJ1-1	CASISISGNTEAFF	TGTGCCAGCATTTCCATATCGGGGAACACTGAAGCTTTCTTT
15	.	TRBV2	TRBD1	TRBJ1-1	CASRREQGVGTEAFF	TGTGCCAGCAGGAGAGAACAGGGGGTTGGCACTGAAGCTTTCTTT
15	many	TRBV7-6	TRBD1	TRBJ2-1	CASSYRTGMVYEQFF	TGTGCCAGCAGCTACCGGACAGGGATGGTATATGAGCAGTTCTTC
13	.	TRBV12-3/TRBV12-4	.	TRBJ1-2	CASSLYRTYGYTF	TGTGCCAGCAGTTTGTACAGGACCTATGGCTACACCTTC